These 11 T cell receptor beta chains originate from one sample sequenced in a study of CD8+CD57+ T cells in acquired aplastic anemia. According to the study, genomic DNA was the template for TCR beta VDJ and CDR3 profiling. TCRdb re-called the reads with MiXCR, one entry per CDR3 protein. The table shows a few hundred thousand distinct CDR3 sequences, with 61% occurring only once. Sample: sorted CD4+, CD8+, or CD8+CD57+ T cells (not recorded which) from PBMCs. These receptors all stem from a human donor in good health.

In its sample, this clonotype was seen a few times. The chain couples TRBV19 to TRBJ1-1, with D maybe TRBD1 (6 bases). The CDR3 is 10 amino acids. Germline-derived CDR1 and CDR2 are LNHDA and SQIVND (reference sequence). The ends were cut back, 11 bases at V and 4 bases at J, with 8 bases in the middle. The CDR3 nucleotides are TGTGCCGTCAGGGGCACTGAAGCTTTCTTT. Translation: CAVRGTEAFF.

This clonotype has more than one count but fewer than ten. A read error is possible here, since a much larger clone lies one base away. The chain carries TRBV11-1 and TRBJ2-6, with D possibly called TRBD1 or TRBD2 (5 bases each). Germline V gene lookup returns CDR1 SGHAT and CDR2 FQDESV (reference sequence). The CDR3 has 14 residues. In nucleotides, the CDR3 is TGTGCCGGCAGTGGGACCTCTGGGGCCAACGTCCTGACTTTC. Amino acid sequence: CAGSGTSGANVLTF.

The chain recombines TRBV20-1 with TRBJ2-3; perhaps TRBD2 as D (5 bases). The CDR3 consists of 14 residues. Trimming took off 3 bases at V and 2 bases at J, with 12 bases between the two ends. Germline CDR1 DFQATT, CDR2 SNEGSKA (reference sequence). CDR3 sequence (DNA): TGCAGTGCTAGTACGTCCGGGAACACAGATACGCAGTATTTT. This codes for CSASTSGNTDTQYF.

This clonotype was observed at least ten times. This chain connects TRBV6-5 to TRBJ2-1; 9 positions match TRBD1. Germline CDR1 is MNHEY and CDR2 is SVGAGI. Losses at the gene ends were 7 bases for V and 4 bases for J; bases not matched to a gene: 8. This CDR3 spans 15 amino acids. DNA of the CDR3: TGTGCCAGCATTCCGGGACAGGGTCTTTACAATGAGCAGTTCTTC. It encodes CASIPGQGLYNEQFF.

This clonotype was seen many times. The rearrangement joins TRBV10-1 to TRBJ2-1; no definite D call. The ends were cut back, 0 bases at V and 0 bases at J, with 3 bases in the middle. This CDR3 spans 14 amino acids. Germline CDR1 reads WNHNN; CDR2 reads SYGVQD (reference sequence). CDR3 nucleotide sequence: TGCGCCAGCAGTGAGTCGGGCTCCTACAATGAGCAGTTCTTC. Protein product: CASSESGSYNEQFF.

On this clonotype itself: Here the CDR3 omits its conserved ending phenylalanine or tryptophan, so a read error is the likely source. J is TRBJ2-7 and V is TRBV7-9; possible D gene TRBD1, 6 bases. V was pared by 5 bases and J by 0 bases, with 14 bases between. From germline, CDR1 is SEHNR and CDR2 FQNEAQ (reference sequence). The CDR3 contains 15 residues. The CDR3 DNA reads as TGTGCCAGCAGCGAATATAGGGGGAACTCCTACGAGCAGTACTCC. Protein: CASSEYRGNSYEQYS.

This sequence joins TRBV13 and TRBJ1-6; D ambiguous. Germline loops: CDR1 PRHDT, CDR2 FYEKMQ (reference sequence). This CDR3 contains 15 residues. Trimming removed 5 bases at V and 7 bases at J, with 15 bases between. CDR3 region: CASSPTVFSNSPLHF. The CDR3 region has the DNA TGTGCCAGCAGCCCAACAGTCTTTTCCAATTCACCCCTCCACTTT.

The chain has TRBV10-1 and TRBJ1-3, with 10 bases lining up with TRBD1. V lost 0 bases to trimming and J lost 2 bases; unmatched junction nucleotides: 4. The CDR3 totals 17 residues. Germline V lookup: CDR1 WNHNN, CDR2 SYGVQD (reference sequence). CDR3 region: CASSESGQGRAGNTIYF. CDR3 DNA sequence: TGCGCCAGCAGTGAGTCGGGACAGGGGAGAGCTGGAAACACCATATATTTT.

V is TRBV5-4 and J is TRBJ2-2, with D tentatively TRBD1 or TRBD2 (5 bases each). Germline values: CDR1 SGHNT, CDR2 YYREEE (reference sequence). The CDR3 length is 12 residues. Trimming pared 4 bases from V and 11 bases from J, leaving 12 bases between. CDR3 nucleotides: TGTGCCAGCAGCAGGGACCTCCTCGAGCTGTTTTTT. Protein product: CASSRDLLELFF. Using reference TRBV5-4 and TRBJ2-2 for the parts outside the CDR3, the full variable domain is ETGVTQSPTHLIKTRGQQVTLRCSSQSGHNTVSWYQQALGQGPQFIFQYYREEENGRGNFPPRFSGLQFPNYSSELNVNALELDDSALYLCASSRDLLELFFGEGSRLTVL.

The rearrangement uses TRBV7-8 and TRBJ1-5; D not resolved. The germline CDR1 and CDR2 sequences are SGHVS and FQNEAQ. This CDR3 spans 14 amino acids. Trimming left V 4 bases short and J 5 bases short, with 12 bases between. The CDR3 DNA follows: TGTGCCAGCAGCTCTAACACGGGTGATCAGCCCCAGCATTTT. It translates to CASSSNTGDQPQHF.

This clonotype was seen ten or more times. The chain links TRBV6-1 to TRBJ2-3; D remains unclear. Per germline, CDR1 MNHNS and CDR2 SASEGT. V lost 2 bases and J lost 1, with 10 bases in between. The CDR3 is made up of 15 amino acids. As DNA, the CDR3 is TGTGCCAGCAGTGAACTCCCAGGACGCACAGATACGCAGTATTTT. Translating gives CASSELPGRTDTQYF.